These 24 T cell receptor beta chains came from one sample sequenced in a study of T-cell memory formation after mild COVID-19. MiXCR was run by TCRdb on the 5' RACE reads, yielding one entry per CDR3 protein. The sample has over 130,000 distinct CDR3 sequences, around 14% seen once. The sample was PBMCs or a T cell subset sorted from them (not recorded which). Every receptor here comes from an adult woman who had mild COVID-19 (a few samples of this study predate the infection). Cell type and time point are not known.

This chain links TRBV20-1 with TRBJ2-7; 10 bases are a match to TRBD1. The CDR3 has 14 amino acids. The ends lost 1 base at V and 5 bases at J; junction bases unmatched: 5. Germline loops: CDR1 DFQATT, CDR2 SNEGSKA (reference sequence). Written as DNA, the CDR3 is TGCAGTGCTAGAGGGACAGGGGGTTTCGACGAGCAGTACTTC. Amino acids: CSARGTGGFDEQYF.

This clonotype was seen a few times. J is TRBJ1-4 and V is TRBV6-5; the match to TRBD1 covers 7 bases. CDR1 and CDR2 from the germline V gene are MNHEY and SVGAGI. The CDR3 is 15 amino acids. V dropped 0 bases and J dropped 7; count of bases not matched to a gene: 5. The CDR3 is CASSYSRAGGEKLFF. CDR3 coding DNA: TGTGCCAGCAGTTACTCGAGAGCAGGGGGTGAAAAACTGTTTTTT.

This clonotype has more than one count but fewer than ten. For the CDR3, the DNA is TGTGCCAGCAGTTACACGGGACAGACCTACGAGCAGTACTTC. Its protein is CASSYTGQTYEQYF. The chain links TRBV6-5 to TRBJ2-7; TRBD1 matches at 7 bases. CDR1 MNHEY and CDR2 SVGAGI come from the germline V gene. V lost 2 bases to trimming and J lost 2 bases; unmatched junction nucleotides: 3. CDR3 length: 14 residues.

This clonotype showed up just a few times. The V and J genes are TRBV7-6 and TRBJ1-1, with D possibly TRBD1 on 5 matching bases. V gave up 1 base and J gave up 1 base, with 10 bases separating them. There are 15 residues in the CDR3. CDR1 is SGHVS and CDR2 is FNYEAQ in the germline V gene. CDR3 sequence: CASSLVGGGNTEAFF. The CDR3 DNA reads as TGTGCCAGCAGCTTAGTGGGCGGGGGGAACACTGAAGCTTTCTTT.

The chain joins TRBV5-6 to TRBJ2-1; maybe TRBD1 (6 bases). The germline gives CDR1 SGHDT, CDR2 YYEEEE. The CDR3 length is 15 residues. The V end lost 1 base, the J end lost 3 bases, and 11 bases lay between the germline ends. DNA of the CDR3: TGTGCCAGCAGCTTGACAGGGATTTACTACAATGAGCAGTTCTTC. Translation: CASSLTGIYYNEQFF.

The chain combines TRBV29-1 with TRBJ2-1; no firm D call. The CDR3 is 11 amino acids. From germline, CDR1 is SQVTM and CDR2 ANQGSEA. With 5 bases removed from V and 1 base from J, the gap between germline ends came to 3 bases. CDR3 loop: CSVLSYNEQFF. In DNA form, the CDR3 reads TGCAGCGTTCTGTCCTACAATGAGCAGTTCTTC.

In DNA, the CDR3 is TGTGCCAGTGCAGGCGGGAGCTCCTACAATGAGCAGTTCTTC. Translating it yields CASAGGSSYNEQFF. The V gene is TRBV19, the J gene TRBJ2-1, with TRBD2 matching over 7 bases. Germline V gene data show CDR1 as LNHDA and CDR2 as SQIVND (reference sequence). CDR3 length equals 14 residues. The V segment lost 8 bases and the J segment 0 bases; nucleotides outside the gene matches: 4.

This clonotype was seen a few times. The V and J genes are TRBV12-3 or TRBV12-4 and TRBJ1-2; 8 bases match TRBD1. V lost 5 bases to trimming and J lost 0 bases; unmatched junction nucleotides: 11. The CDR3 is made up of 17 amino acids. In DNA form, the CDR3 reads TGTGCCAGCAGTGCCCGGGACAGGCGCTCAGCTAACTATGGCTACACCTTC. Its protein is CASSARDRRSANYGYTF.

V is TRBV5-1 and J is TRBJ2-7, with TRBD1 identical over 11 bases. The CDR3 covers 14 residues. After removal of 6 bases from V and 3 bases from J, the junction contained 5 bases not matched to a gene. The germline gives CDR1 SGHRS, CDR2 YFSETQ. The CDR3 sequence: CASTWGTGGYEQYF. Here the CDR3 DNA reads TGCGCCAGCACCTGGGGGACAGGGGGCTACGAGCAGTACTTC.

A few counts support this clonotype. The V and J genes are TRBV4-1 and TRBJ2-2; D gene ambiguous. This CDR3 has 14 residues. V was shortened by 2 bases and J by 3 bases, with 7 bases between the two germline ends. Germline V gene data show CDR1 as MGHRA and CDR2 as YSYEKL. The CDR3, as DNA: TGCGCCAGCAGCCAAATGCCAGACACCGGGGAGCTGTTTTTT. It is translated as CASSQMPDTGELFF.

This rearrangement joins TRBV5-1 to TRBJ2-1; D might be TRBD1 (5 bases). In germline, CDR1 is SGHRS, CDR2 YFSETQ. The CDR3 sequence is 16 residues long. V was trimmed by 4 bases and J by 0 bases, leaving 14 bases between them. The CDR3 protein is CASSEATVFSYNEQFF. In DNA, the CDR3 is TGCGCCAGCAGCGAGGCGACAGTGTTCTCCTACAATGAGCAGTTCTTC.

This clonotype turned up a few times. V gene TRBV15 combines with J gene TRBJ1-1; no firm D call. V was trimmed by 1 base and J by 6 bases, leaving 9 bases between them. This CDR3 is 13 amino acids long. CDR1 and CDR2 (germline): LNHNV, YYDKDF (reference sequence). The CDR3 sequence: CATSRAGASEAFF. CDR3 nucleotide sequence: TGTGCCACCAGCAGAGCGGGAGCCTCTGAAGCTTTCTTT.

The chain has TRBV5-1 and TRBJ2-1; 9 bases map to TRBD1. This CDR3 has 14 residues. The germline V gene has CDR1 SGHRS and CDR2 YFSETQ. Germline trimming cut 4 bases from V and 9 bases from J; bases unmatched to any gene: 8. The CDR3 protein is CASSPSTGGTEQFF. Here the CDR3 DNA reads TGCGCCAGCAGCCCGTCTACAGGGGGCACTGAGCAGTTCTTC.

In this sample, this clonotype turned up a few times. This chain joins TRBV9 and TRBJ1-2; TRBD1 matches 8 bases. Per the germline V gene, CDR1 is SGDLS and CDR2 is YYNGEE. This CDR3 has 13 amino acids. Trimming at V came to 3 bases and at J to 5 bases, leaving 3 bases not matched to a gene. This chain's CDR3 is CASSERQGYGYTF. In DNA, the CDR3 is TGTGCCAGCAGCGAACGACAGGGGTATGGCTACACCTTC.

This chain connects TRBV2 to TRBJ1-2, with 12 bases aligning to TRBD1. The CDR3 runs 15 residues. The germline V gene encodes CDR1 SNHLY and CDR2 FYNNEI. The V and J ends lost 4 bases and 6 bases, in that order; junction bases with no gene match: 6. In DNA, the CDR3 is TGTGCCAGCAGTGCCGGGACAGGGGGCTTGGATGGCTACACCTTC. Its protein is CASSAGTGGLDGYTF.

The V call is TRBV7-6, the J call TRBJ2-5; the D is unclear. The CDR3 is 16 residues long. Per germline, CDR1 SGHVS and CDR2 FNYEAQ. Trimming pared 3 bases from V and 2 bases from J, leaving 16 bases between. Here the CDR3 DNA reads TGTGCCAGCAGCTTTTCACGAGCTCCCCTACAAGAGACCCAGTACTTC. It codes for CASSFSRAPLQETQYF.

This clonotype was found a few times. The chain joins TRBV10-3 to TRBJ1-2; D call uncertain. CDR3 length: 16 residues. CDR1 ENHRY and CDR2 SYGVKD come from the germline V gene. V dropped 0 bases and J dropped 4 bases, with 15 bases sitting between them. This CDR3 reads CAISESESTASYGYTF. CDR3 nucleotide sequence: TGTGCCATCAGTGAGTCGGAATCAACAGCCTCCTATGGCTACACCTTC.

The rearrangement links TRBV7-2 to TRBJ2-1, with 7 bases matching TRBD2. The CDR3 has 18 residues. The germline gives CDR1 SGHTA, CDR2 FQGNSA. The V and J ends lost 0 bases and 6 bases, in that order; junction bases with no gene match: 14. Here the CDR3 reads CASSLASSSGAPRNEQFF. The CDR3 DNA sequence: TGTGCCAGCAGCTTAGCCAGTTCGAGCGGGGCCCCACGCAATGAGCAGTTCTTC.

The chain has TRBV12-3 or TRBV12-4 and TRBJ1-1; the D gene is possibly TRBD1 (6 bases). This CDR3 has 13 residues. Trimming took off 7 bases at V and 4 bases at J, with 13 bases between the two ends. CDR3 amino acids: CASTKGGGTEAFF. In DNA form, the CDR3 reads TGTGCCAGCACAAAGGGGGGTGGCACTGAAGCTTTCTTT.

The chain carries TRBV3-1 and TRBJ2-2, with D tentatively TRBD1 (6 bases). Looked up from germline, CDR1 is LGHDT and CDR2 is YNNKEL (reference sequence). V shed 3 bases and J shed 4 bases, with 15 bases lying between them. This CDR3 has 16 residues. CDR3 amino acids: CASSQDLGAGTGELFF. The CDR3 DNA is TGTGCCAGCAGCCAGGACTTGGGGGCCGGCACCGGGGAGCTGTTTTTT.

This rearrangement joins TRBV2 to TRBJ2-1; 14 nucleotides align to TRBD2. The J segment lost 9 bases and the V segment lost 0 bases, leaving 7 bases of the junction unmatched. The CDR3 is 17 amino acids. In germline, CDR1 is SNHLY, CDR2 FYNNEI. In DNA form, the CDR3 reads TGTGCCAGCAGTGAAGCGCTGTCGGGACTAGCGGGGGTTGAGCAGTTCTTC. Encoded protein: CASSEALSGLAGVEQFF.

This clonotype appeared a few times. This chain joins TRBV4-3 and TRBJ2-7; 9 bases match TRBD2. The CDR3 is made up of 19 amino acids. The germline gives CDR1 LGHNA, CDR2 YSLEER. V was pared by 1 base and J by 1 base, with 14 bases of the junction left unmatched. This chain's CDR3 is CASSQALAGADIGSYEQYF. CDR3 sequence (DNA): TGCGCCAGCAGCCAAGCTTTAGCGGGAGCAGATATAGGGTCCTACGAGCAGTACTTC.

CDR3 loop: CASSLGLAGVVTDTQYF. The CDR3 DNA reads as TGCGCCAGCAGCCTAGGACTAGCGGGAGTAGTGACAGATACGCAGTATTTT. The chain has TRBV5-1 and TRBJ2-3; TRBD2 agrees at 13 bases. Germline V lookup: CDR1 SGHRS, CDR2 YFSETQ. With 4 bases clipped from V and 3 bases from J, the junction kept 8 bases outside the gene matches. The length of the CDR3 is 17 residues.

This clonotype has only one observation. The V gene is TRBV2, the J gene TRBJ2-5; 13 nucleotides line up with TRBD2. V shed 4 bases and J 2 bases; nucleotides not matched to a gene: 4. Germline V gene sequence: CDR1 SNHLY, CDR2 FYNNEI. The CDR3 is 16 amino acids. CDR3 region: CASSVGLAGTQETQYF. In nucleotides, the CDR3 is TGTGCCAGCAGTGTGGGACTAGCGGGGACTCAAGAGACCCAGTACTTC.